Shown below are 13 T cell receptor beta chains from a single sample sequenced in a study of cytomegalovirus exposure and HLA in healthy donors. Researchers ran the PCR with 60 Vbeta and 13 Jbeta primers. Sequencing used immunoSEQ multiplex PCR; TCRdb keeps in-frame clones, though not all of them. The repertoire has fewer than 200,000 clones, 60% to 85% of them found once; the top ten carry about 0.69%. Material for sequencing was PBMCs. The source is a female donor in good health and CMV-seronegative.

The chain joins TRBV29-1 to TRBJ1-1; 9 bases line up with TRBD1. In germline, CDR1 is SQVTM, CDR2 ANQGSEA. Trimming cost V 4 bases and J 5 bases; bases outside gene matches: 5. This CDR3 is 13 amino acids long. The CDR3: CSVGRDRDTEAFF. CDR3 DNA sequence: TGCAGCGTTGGAAGGGACAGGGATACTGAAGCTTTCTTT.

The V gene is TRBV4-2, the J gene TRBJ2-7, with a tentative D call TRBD2 (6 bases). This CDR3 comprises 15 residues. V gave up 0 bases and J gave up 7 bases, with 16 bases separating them. Germline V CDR1 and CDR2: LGHNA, YNFKEQ. This CDR3 is CASSQERGAGWEQYF. The CDR3 nucleotides are TGTGCCAGCAGCCAAGAACGTGGCGCGGGGTGGGAGCAGTACTTC.

CDR3 protein: CASSSRGGVNSPLHF. The CDR3 nucleotides read TGTGCCAGCAGCTCTCGCGGGGGAGTCAATTCACCCCTCCACTTT. The chain carries TRBV7-2 and TRBJ1-6, with D possibly TRBD1 on 5 matching bases. The CDR3 consists of 15 residues. V shed 4 bases and J shed 7 bases, with 14 bases lying between them. CDR1 SGHTA and CDR2 FQGNSA come from the germline V gene. Looking up the rest from reference TRBV7-2 and TRBJ1-6 gives the full variable domain: GAGVSQSPSNKVTEKGKDVELRCDPISGHTALYWYRQSLGQGLEFLIYFQGNSAPDKSGLPSDRFSAERTGGSVSTLTIQRTQQEDSAVYLCASSSRGGVNSPLHFGNGTRLTVT.

This chain uses TRBV7-2 with TRBJ2-3; 10 bases line up with TRBD2. CDR3 size: 14 residues. Germline-derived CDR1 and CDR2 are SGHTA and FQGNSA. The junction had 5 bases not matched to a gene; V was cut back by 5 bases and J by 6 bases. CDR3 in amino acids: CASSPLAGMDTQYF. Written as DNA, the CDR3 is TGTGCCAGCAGCCCACTAGCGGGAATGGATACGCAGTATTTT.

The chain joins TRBV10-3 to TRBJ2-3; TRBD1 aligns across 8 bases. This CDR3 has 13 amino acids. Trimming at V came to 9 bases and at J to 3 bases, leaving 5 bases not matched to a gene. The germline V gene encodes CDR1 ENHRY and CDR2 SYGVKD. CDR3 coding DNA: TGTGCCATAAGGACAGGGTATACAGATACGCAGTATTTT. As protein: CAIRTGYTDTQYF.

The chain employs TRBV12-5 and TRBJ1-4; D perhaps matches TRBD1 (5 bases). Germline V gives CDR1 LGHNT, CDR2 FRNRAP. This CDR3 region has 18 residues. Trimming shortened V by 1 base and J by 3 bases, and 18 bases separated the two germline ends. The CDR3 coding sequence is TGTGCTAGTGGTTTGGGGACCCTCGTCGGGGACTCTAATGAAAAACTGTTTTTT. Its translation is CASGLGTLVGDSNEKLFF. The variable domain in full, completed from reference TRBV12-5 and TRBJ1-4, reads DARVTQTPRHKVTEMGQEVTMRCQPILGHNTVFWYRQTMMQGLELLAYFRNRAPLDDSGMPKDRFSAEMPDATLATLKIQPSEPRDSAVYFCASGLGTLVGDSNEKLFFGSGTQLSVL.

In its sample, this clone was seen once. The genes are TRBV6-6 and TRBJ1-5; D not certain. Germline lookup yields CDR1 MNHNY and CDR2 SVGAGI (reference sequence). This CDR3 contains 14 residues. V shed 2 bases and J shed 4 bases, with 9 bases lying between them. The DNA for the CDR3 is TGTGCCAGCAGTTACGGTCAGACTAATCAGCCCCAGCATTTT. It translates to CASSYGQTNQPQHF.

The rearrangement links TRBV28 to TRBJ1-2; a weak D match, TRBD1 (6 bases). The V end lost 6 bases, the J end lost 4 bases, and 15 bases lay between the germline ends. Germline lookup yields CDR1 MDHEN and CDR2 SYDVKM. The CDR3 has 14 amino acids. The CDR3 DNA reads TGTGCCAGCAGGAGGAGACAGGCGACCTATGGCTACACCTTC. Amino acid sequence: CASRRRQATYGYTF.

This clone was found a few times. This chain uses TRBV7-2 with TRBJ2-7; no clear D gene. Germline values: CDR1 SGHTA, CDR2 FQGNSA. The CDR3 totals 14 residues. Trimming shortened V by 4 bases and J by 2 bases, and 12 bases separated the two germline ends. The CDR3 nucleotides read TGTGCCAGCAGCTCATACAGCCAACCCTACGAGCAGTACTTC. It translates to CASSSYSQPYEQYF. The full variable domain, rest sourced from reference TRBV7-2 and TRBJ2-7, is GAGVSQSPSNKVTEKGKDVELRCDPISGHTALYWYRQSLGQGLEFLIYFQGNSAPDKSGLPSDRFSAERTGGSVSTLTIQRTQQEDSAVYLCASSSYSQPYEQYFGPGTRLTVT.

The V and J genes are TRBV7-2 and TRBJ1-5; D might be TRBD1 (6 bases). The V gene lost 5 bases and the J gene lost 7 bases, with 18 bases spanning the gap. The CDR3 runs 15 residues. The germline gives CDR1 SGHTA, CDR2 FQGNSA. CDR3 nucleotides: TGTGCCAGCAGCCCTTCGGCAGGGGTAAAACAGCCCCAGCATTTT. This gives the protein CASSPSAGVKQPQHF.

This chain uses TRBV19 with TRBJ1-5; D not certain. With 6 bases removed from V and 3 bases from J, the gap between germline ends came to 12 bases. Germline V gives CDR1 LNHDA, CDR2 SQIVND (reference sequence). The CDR3 contains 14 residues. CDR3 in amino acids: CASRNGGNNQPQHF. CDR3 DNA: TGTGCCAGTAGAAACGGCGGCAACAATCAGCCCCAGCATTTT. Filled out from reference TRBV19 and TRBJ1-5, the complete variable domain reads DGGITQSPKYLFRKEGQNVTLSCEQNLNHDAMYWYRQDPGQGLRLIYYSQIVNDFQKGDIAEGYSVSREKKESFPLTVTSAQKNPTAFYLCASRNGGNNQPQHFGDGTRLSIL.

The genes are TRBV6-5 and TRBJ1-2; D unresolved. V lost 2 bases and J 5 bases, leaving 12 bases between the germline ends. Germline V gene data show CDR1 as MNHEY and CDR2 as SVGAGI. The CDR3 extends over 14 amino acids. The CDR3 region has the DNA TGTGCCAGCAGTTACGAGGTGGGAGCGTATGGCTACACCTTC. It specifies CASSYEVGAYGYTF.

The V gene is TRBV19, the J gene TRBJ2-2, with 7 positions matching TRBD1. Germline lookup yields CDR1 LNHDA and CDR2 SQIVND (reference sequence). The J segment lost 4 bases and the V segment lost 11 bases, leaving 13 bases of the junction unmatched. This CDR3 contains 15 residues. The CDR3 loop is CAVGRQGLSTGELFF. CDR3 bases: TGTGCCGTTGGGCGACAGGGTCTAAGCACCGGGGAGCTGTTTTTT.